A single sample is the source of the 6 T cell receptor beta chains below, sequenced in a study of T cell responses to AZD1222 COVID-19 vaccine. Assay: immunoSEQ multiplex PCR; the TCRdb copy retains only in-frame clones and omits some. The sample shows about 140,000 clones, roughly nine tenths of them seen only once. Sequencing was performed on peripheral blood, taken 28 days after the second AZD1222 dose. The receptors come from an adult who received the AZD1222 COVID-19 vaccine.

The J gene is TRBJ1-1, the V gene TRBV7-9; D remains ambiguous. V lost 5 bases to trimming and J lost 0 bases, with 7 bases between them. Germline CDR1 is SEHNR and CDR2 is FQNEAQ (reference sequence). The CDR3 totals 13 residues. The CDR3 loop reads CASSRFLNTEAFF. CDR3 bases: TGTGCCAGCAGCCGATTCCTGAACACTGAAGCTTTCTTT.

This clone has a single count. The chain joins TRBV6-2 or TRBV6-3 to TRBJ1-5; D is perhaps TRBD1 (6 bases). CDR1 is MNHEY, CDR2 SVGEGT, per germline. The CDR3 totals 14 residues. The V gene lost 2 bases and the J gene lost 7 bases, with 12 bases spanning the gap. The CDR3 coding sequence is TGTGCCAGCAGTTACACGGGGGCGGGGCAGCCCCAGCATTTT. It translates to CASSYTGAGQPQHF.

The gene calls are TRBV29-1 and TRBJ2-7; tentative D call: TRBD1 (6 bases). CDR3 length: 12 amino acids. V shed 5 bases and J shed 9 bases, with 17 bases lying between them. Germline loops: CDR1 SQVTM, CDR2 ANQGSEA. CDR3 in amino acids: CSVLRGSRVQYF. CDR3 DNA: TGCAGCGTTCTCAGGGGTTCCCGGGTGCAGTACTTC.

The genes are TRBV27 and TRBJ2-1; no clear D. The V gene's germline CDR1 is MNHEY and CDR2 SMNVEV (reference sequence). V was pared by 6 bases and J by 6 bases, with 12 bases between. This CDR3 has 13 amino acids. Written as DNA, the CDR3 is TGTGCCAGCAGGGGGTGGAAGTCCAATGAGCAGTTCTTC. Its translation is CASRGWKSNEQFF.

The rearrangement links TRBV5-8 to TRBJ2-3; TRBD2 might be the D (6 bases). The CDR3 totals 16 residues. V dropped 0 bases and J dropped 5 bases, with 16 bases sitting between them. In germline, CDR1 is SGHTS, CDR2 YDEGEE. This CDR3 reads CASSLAVGRGGDTQYF. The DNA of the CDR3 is TGTGCCAGCAGCTTGGCGGTCGGGAGAGGAGGAGATACGCAGTATTTT.

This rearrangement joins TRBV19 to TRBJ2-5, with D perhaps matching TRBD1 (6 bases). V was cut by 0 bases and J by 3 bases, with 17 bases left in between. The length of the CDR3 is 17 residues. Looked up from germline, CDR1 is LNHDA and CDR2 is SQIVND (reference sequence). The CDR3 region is CASSIEGAGYPKETQYF. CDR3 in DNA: TGTGCCAGTAGTATAGAGGGGGCAGGGTATCCCAAAGAGACCCAGTACTTC.